The clone carrying this T cell receptor (beta chain) came up a few times. Its matching antigen is unknown. Template switching added a universal primer binding site, and final cDNA carried unique molecular identifiers. Each CDR3 protein gets one entry after TCRdb re-called the 5' RACE reads with MiXCR. Of 690,000 or so distinct CDR3 sequences in the sample, 8.6% are singletons; the top ten hold around 0.98%. This record comes from a study of identical twins. The germline CDR1 and CDR2 sequences are SGHNT and YYREEE (reference sequence). The J segment lost 9 bases and the V segment lost 0 bases, leaving 7 bases of the junction unmatched. CDR3 length: 15 amino acids. Whole-study results and caveats: Out-of-frame alpha sequences that twins shared showed excess low generation probability.

Donors uniformly comprised healthy Caucasians. Another study also made use of these data, one on yellow fever vaccine responses in identical twins. This second study says: Twins' vaccine T cell responses reportedly seemed partly convergent and partly personalized.

The chain couples TRBV5-4 to TRBJ1-5, with 9 bases lining up with TRBD1. The material sequenced was PBMCs. The clonotype originates from a woman under 30 in good health. The CDR3, as DNA: TGTGCCAGCAGCTTGGGGGGGACAGGGCCTCTGCCCCAGCATTTT. It is translated as CASSLGGTGPLPQHF.